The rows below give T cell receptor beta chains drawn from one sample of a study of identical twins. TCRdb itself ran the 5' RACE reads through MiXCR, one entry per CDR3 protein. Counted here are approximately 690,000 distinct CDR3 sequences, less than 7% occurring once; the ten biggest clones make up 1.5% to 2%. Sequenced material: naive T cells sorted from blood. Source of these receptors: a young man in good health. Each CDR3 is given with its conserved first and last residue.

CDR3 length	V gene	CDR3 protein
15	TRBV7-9	CASSVSGNSGNTIYF
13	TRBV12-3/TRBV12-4	CASTLNEYNEQFF
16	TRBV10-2	CASSLQGAIGTDTQYF
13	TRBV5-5	CASSQDRGSGYTF
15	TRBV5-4	CASSLDSSGRNEQFF
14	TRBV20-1	CSADPAGDRNEQFF
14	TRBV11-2	CASSRITNTGELFF
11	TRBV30	CAYQATDTQYF
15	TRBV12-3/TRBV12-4	CASSLAGASSYGYTF
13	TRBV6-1	CASSGRGREKLFF
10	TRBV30	CAWKALEAFF
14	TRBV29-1	CSVGNTGTGETQYF
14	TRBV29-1	CSVDPGRSGTEAFF
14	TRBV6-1	CASSPTTVGYGYTF
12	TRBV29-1	CSVAYREREQFF
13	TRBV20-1	CSAVSGAGDEQYF
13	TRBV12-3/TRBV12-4	CASSLRMNQPQHF
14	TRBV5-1	CASSPWDETRVWYF
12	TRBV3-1	CASSTSGRDQFF
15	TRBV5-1	CASSFTTGGYNEQFF
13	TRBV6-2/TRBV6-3	CASGESSYNEQFF
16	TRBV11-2	CASSLPVLSSYNEQFF
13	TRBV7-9	CASSLGRAAGYTF
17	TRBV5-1	CASSAGRRLGRAYEQYF
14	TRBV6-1	CASSKPAGSYEQYF
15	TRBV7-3	CASSSTGTGMDEQFF
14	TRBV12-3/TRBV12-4	CASSRTSAYNEQFF
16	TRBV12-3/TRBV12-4	CASSLQYARKNTEAFF
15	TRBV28	CASSLRTGRNQPQHF
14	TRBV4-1	CASSQEDRGIEAFF
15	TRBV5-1	CASSPRGTSGKEQFF
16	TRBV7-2	CASSGPGLSDTGELFF
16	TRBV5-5	CASSLWTGGKSGELFF
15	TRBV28	CASREPGLAGDTQYF
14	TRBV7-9	CASSPPGREEKLFF
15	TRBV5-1	CASSLEIAANNEQFF
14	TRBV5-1	CASSLDPSSYEQYF
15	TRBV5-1	CASSLGASGNNEQFF